Listed below are T cell receptor beta chains from one sample, sequenced in a study of cytomegalovirus exposure and HLA in healthy donors. The method was immunoSEQ multiplex PCR; TCRdb's version includes in-frame clones alone and lacks a portion of them. Here the sample spans 120,000 or so clones, around 87% being singletons. Sequenced material: PBMCs. Receptors originate from a man aged 40-55 years in good health and CMV-seronegative. CDR3s include the opening cysteine and the closing phenylalanine or tryptophan. The order of the fields is D gene, V gene, J gene, clone size, CDR3 protein, CDR3 DNA. D genes are given only for firm matches. Size is stated for part of the rows, as once, few or many counts, or as a class when the clone is expanded.

D: TRBD2
V: TRBV5-4
J: TRBJ2-5
size: NA
CDR3: CASSSRLAGVKETQYF
DNA: TGTGCCAGCAGCTCCAGACTAGCGGGGGTGAAAGAGACCCAGTACTTC

D: NA
V: TRBV7-8
J: TRBJ2-2
size: few
CDR3: CASNNINLARNTGELFF
DNA: TGTGCCAGCAACAACATAAACCTAGCCCGGAACACCGGGGAGCTGTTTTTT

D: NA
V: TRBV9
J: TRBJ2-6
size: NA
CDR3: CASSVVPRSGSGANVLTF
DNA: TGTGCCAGCAGCGTAGTTCCCCGCTCAGGATCTGGGGCCAACGTCCTGACTTTC

D: NA
V: TRBV27
J: TRBJ1-5
size: once
CDR3: CASSFSLGRDPQHF
DNA: TGTGCCAGCAGTTTCTCGCTAGGGAGGGATCCCCAGCATTTT

D: TRBD1
V: TRBV5-4
J: TRBJ1-2
size: NA
CDR3: CASSLTGVLYYGYTF
DNA: TGTGCCAGCAGCTTGACAGGGGTTCTTTACTATGGCTACACCTTC

D: TRBD2
V: TRBV5-1
J: TRBJ2-1
size: few
CDR3: CASSLKSSGNNEQFF
DNA: TGCGCCAGCAGCTTGAAGTCTAGCGGCAACAATGAGCAGTTCTTC

D: NA
V: TRBV28
J: TRBJ1-5
size: NA
CDR3: CASSPGGGREPQHF
DNA: TGTGCCAGCAGTCCCGGGGGGGGAAGAGAACCCCAGCATTTT

D: TRBD2
V: TRBV4-2
J: TRBJ2-2
size: NA
CDR3: CASSPAGGHTGELFF
DNA: TGTGCCAGCAGCCCCGCGGGGGGGCACACCGGGGAGCTGTTTTTT

D: NA
V: TRBV27
J: TRBJ1-1
size: NA
CDR3: CASSLPGVPEAFF
DNA: TGTGCCAGCAGTTTACCAGGGGTACCTGAAGCTTTCTTT

D: TRBD1
V: TRBV6-4
J: TRBJ2-1
size: NA
CDR3: CASSPRGPGGFDSSYNEQFF
DNA: TGTGCCAGCAGTCCCCGTGGCCCAGGGGGCTTCGACAGCTCCTACAATGAGCAGTTCTTC

D: NA
V: TRBV6-5
J: TRBJ1-6
size: NA
CDR3: CASSFTGTLSSPLHF
DNA: TGTGCCAGCAGCTTCACCGGGACTCTGAGCTCACCCCTCCACTTT

D: NA
V: TRBV6-5
J: TRBJ1-2
size: once
CDR3: CASSQTFRGNYGYTF
DNA: TGTGCCAGCAGTCAGACCTTCAGGGGTAACTATGGCTACACCTTC

D: NA
V: TRBV4-2
J: TRBJ2-2
size: NA
CDR3: CASSQDFRNTGELFF
DNA: TGTGCCAGCAGCCAAGATTTCCGGAACACCGGGGAGCTGTTTTTT

D: TRBD1
V: TRBV7-2
J: TRBJ1-5
size: NA
CDR3: CASSYSDRAGQPQHF
DNA: TGTGCCAGCAGTTACTCAGACAGGGCAGGTCAGCCCCAGCATTTT

D: TRBD2
V: TRBV2
J: TRBJ2-3
size: NA
CDR3: CASSATSGGYTDTQYF
DNA: TGTGCCAGCAGTGCCACTAGCGGGGGATACACAGATACGCAGTATTTT

D: TRBD1
V: TRBV7-9
J: TRBJ1-5
size: NA
CDR3: CASSRGQDHQPQHF
DNA: TGTGCCAGCAGCCGGGGACAGGACCATCAGCCCCAGCATTTT

D: NA
V: TRBV6-6
J: TRBJ2-5
size: NA
CDR3: CASSFPGGETQYF
DNA: TGTGCCAGCAGTTTCCCCGGGGGAGAGACCCAGTACTTC

D: TRBD1
V: TRBV7-2
J: TRBJ1-1
size: NA
CDR3: CASNLGQAGKAFF
DNA: TGTGCCAGCAACTTGGGACAGGCGGGCAAAGCTTTCTTT

D: TRBD2
V: TRBV7-2
J: TRBJ2-3
size: NA
CDR3: CASSVPGGGAMDF
DNA: TGTGCCAGCAGCGTCCCCGGCGGGGGGGCAATGGATTTT

D: NA
V: TRBV2
J: TRBJ1-1
size: NA
CDR3: CASSENMNTEAFF
DNA: TGTGCCAGCAGTGAGAACATGAACACTGAAGCTTTCTTT

D: NA
V: TRBV19
J: TRBJ1-1
size: NA
CDR3: CASSHRTDTEAFF
DNA: TGTGCCAGTAGTCATCGGACAGACACTGAAGCTTTCTTT

D: NA
V: TRBV25-1
J: TRBJ2-3
size: NA
CDR3: CASSDLAVDTQYF
DNA: TGTGCCAGCAGTGACCTAGCCGTAGATACGCAGTATTTT

D: NA
V: TRBV30
J: TRBJ1-2
size: NA
CDR3: CAWRRGAGYTF
DNA: TGTGCCTGGAGACGGGGGGCGGGCTACACCTTC

D: NA
V: TRBV5-1
J: TRBJ1-1
size: few
CDR3: CASSLGGGAFF
DNA: TGCGCCAGCAGCTTGGGCGGGGGTGCTTTCTTT

D: NA
V: TRBV5-1
J: TRBJ2-5
size: NA
CDR3: CASSLPNFAQETQYF
DNA: TGCGCCAGCAGCCTCCCGAACTTTGCCCAAGAGACCCAGTACTTC

D: TRBD1
V: TRBV7-6
J: TRBJ1-3
size: NA
CDR3: CASSLEDRWSSGNTIYF
DNA: TGTGCCAGCAGCTTAGAGGACAGGTGGAGCTCTGGAAACACCATATATTTT

D: TRBD1
V: TRBV28
J: TRBJ1-2
size: NA
CDR3: CASSSGQGVGYTF
DNA: TGTGCCAGCAGTTCGGGACAGGGGGTAGGCTACACCTTC

D: NA
V: TRBV2
J: TRBJ2-3
size: NA
CDR3: CASIMLGADTQYF
DNA: TGTGCCAGCATCATGTTAGGGGCAGATACGCAGTATTTT

D: TRBD1
V: TRBV7-9
J: TRBJ2-5
size: NA
CDR3: CASSPGTGEETQYF
DNA: TGTGCCAGCAGCCCCGGGACAGGGGAAGAGACCCAGTACTTC

D: NA
V: TRBV9
J: TRBJ2-3
size: NA
CDR3: CASSVGSGVTDTQYF
DNA: TGTGCCAGCAGCGTAGGTAGCGGCGTTACAGATACGCAGTATTTT

D: NA
V: TRBV27
J: TRBJ2-7
size: NA
CDR3: CASSFGYREAYEQYF
DNA: TGTGCCAGCAGTTTCGGGTACAGGGAAGCCTACGAGCAGTACTTC

D: NA
V: TRBV5-1
J: TRBJ2-7
size: once
CDR3: CASRMDRTYEQYF
DNA: TGCGCCAGTCGAATGGACAGAACCTACGAGCAGTACTTC

D: TRBD1
V: TRBV5-6
J: TRBJ1-5
size: NA
CDR3: CASSLGRGQGARNQPQHF
DNA: TGTGCCAGCAGCTTGGGACGCGGACAGGGGGCCCGCAATCAGCCCCAGCATTTT

D: NA
V: TRBV7-9
J: TRBJ2-1
size: NA
CDR3: CASSLSGVSYNEQFF
DNA: TGTGCCAGCAGCTTGAGCGGAGTCTCCTACAATGAGCAGTTCTTC

D: NA
V: TRBV14
J: TRBJ1-5
size: NA
CDR3: CASSQERGQSNQPQHF
DNA: TGTGCCAGCAGCCAGGAAAGAGGACAGAGCAATCAGCCCCAGCATTTT

D: NA
V: TRBV10-3
J: TRBJ1-2
size: NA
CDR3: CAISANSGAYGYTF
DNA: TGTGCCATCAGTGCTAACAGTGGGGCCTATGGCTACACCTTC

D: NA
V: TRBV4-1
J: TRBJ2-2
size: once
CDR3: CASSHEGMLAGLPGELFF
DNA: TGCGCCAGCAGCCATGAGGGCATGCTAGCCGGCCTCCCCGGGGAGCTGTTTTTT

D: NA
V: TRBV6-1
J: TRBJ1-1
size: NA
CDR3: CASSALTSMNTEAFF
DNA: TGTGCCAGCAGTGCTTTGACAAGCATGAACACTGAAGCTTTCTTT

D: NA
V: TRBV28
J: TRBJ1-1
size: NA
CDR3: CASSHGGKNTEAFF
DNA: TGTGCCAGCAGTCATGGGGGGAAGAACACTGAAGCTTTCTTT

D: NA
V: TRBV4-2
J: TRBJ2-1
size: NA
CDR3: CASSQQVGNYNEQFF
DNA: TGTGCCAGCAGCCAACAGGTCGGGAACTACAATGAGCAGTTCTTC

D: NA
V: TRBV2
J: TRBJ1-1
size: once
CDR3: CASSVWGPNTEAFF
DNA: TGTGCCAGCAGTGTTTGGGGGCCCAACACTGAAGCTTTCTTT

D: NA
V: TRBV6-4
J: TRBJ1-2
size: NA
CDR3: CASRHDGYTF
DNA: TGTGCCAGCAGACATGATGGCTACACCTTC

D: NA
V: TRBV7-6
J: TRBJ1-1
size: NA
CDR3: CASSLDLQGLLPGTEAFF
DNA: TGTGCCAGCAGCTTAGATTTGCAGGGCTTGCTGCCTGGCACTGAAGCTTTCTTT

D: NA
V: TRBV7-2
J: TRBJ1-6
size: once
CDR3: CASSPYRSSYNSPLHF
DNA: TGTGCCAGCAGCCCTTACAGAAGCTCCTATAATTCACCCCTCCACTTT

D: NA
V: TRBV28
J: TRBJ1-5
size: few
CDR3: CASRQSNQPQHF
DNA: TGTGCCAGCAGACAGAGCAATCAGCCCCAGCATTTT

D: NA
V: TRBV10-3
J: TRBJ1-1
size: few
CDR3: CAISDLGASTEAFF
DNA: TGTGCCATCAGTGATTTGGGGGCGAGCACTGAAGCTTTCTTT

D: NA
V: TRBV2
J: TRBJ1-4
size: few
CDR3: CASSEGSGRGGEKLFF
DNA: TGTGCCAGCAGTGAGGGCTCAGGGAGGGGTGGTGAAAAACTGTTTTTT

D: NA
V: TRBV5-1
J: TRBJ1-2
size: NA
CDR3: CASSLAPQGPGYTF
DNA: TGCGCCAGCAGCTTGGCCCCGCAGGGCCCAGGCTACACCTTC

D: NA
V: TRBV30
J: TRBJ1-3
size: NA
CDR3: CAWSSDPGNTIYF
DNA: TGTGCCTGGAGTAGCGATCCGGGAAACACCATATATTTT

D: NA
V: TRBV28
J: TRBJ1-1
size: NA
CDR3: CASSSNPGTGRWKAFF
DNA: TGTGCCAGCAGTTCGAACCCGGGAACAGGGCGGTGGAAAGCTTTCTTT